The sequence of this T cell receptor beta chain was determined in a study of T cells after posttransplantation cyclophosphamide. Study-level results: Skin or GI-infiltrating T cells shared few TRB sequences with blood.

This clone was seen many times. The antigen is unknown. Measured with immunoSEQ multiplex PCR; TCRdb has only the in-frame clones, and not every one. This sample carries 35,000 to 40,000 clones and no singletons, and about 6.4% goes to the top ten. Sequences were obtained from PBMCs. This TCR derives from a man aged 25 to 40 in good health and a related stem cell transplant donor.

The CDR3 region is CASSYEQGDTGELFF. CDR3 nucleotide sequence: TGTGCCAGCAGTTACGAACAGGGGGACACCGGGGAGCTGTTTTTT. V is TRBV6-5 and J is TRBJ2-2; 8 bases map to TRBD1. The CDR3 spans 15 residues. From germline, CDR1 is MNHEY and CDR2 SVGAGI. V trimming: 2 bases; J trimming: 3 bases; junction bases outside the gene matches: 2.